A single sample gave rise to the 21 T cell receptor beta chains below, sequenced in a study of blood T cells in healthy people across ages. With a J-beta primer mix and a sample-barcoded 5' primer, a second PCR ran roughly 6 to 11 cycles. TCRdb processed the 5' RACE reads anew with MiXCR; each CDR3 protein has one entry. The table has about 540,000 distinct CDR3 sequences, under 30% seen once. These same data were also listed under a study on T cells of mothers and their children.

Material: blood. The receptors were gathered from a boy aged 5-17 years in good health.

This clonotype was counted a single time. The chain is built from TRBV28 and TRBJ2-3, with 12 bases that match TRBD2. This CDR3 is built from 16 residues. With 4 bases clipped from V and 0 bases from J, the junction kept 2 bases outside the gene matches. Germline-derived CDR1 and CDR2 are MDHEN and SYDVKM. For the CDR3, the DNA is TGTGCCAGCAGTTCCGGACTAGCGGGAAGCACAGATACGCAGTATTTT. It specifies CASSSGLAGSTDTQYF.

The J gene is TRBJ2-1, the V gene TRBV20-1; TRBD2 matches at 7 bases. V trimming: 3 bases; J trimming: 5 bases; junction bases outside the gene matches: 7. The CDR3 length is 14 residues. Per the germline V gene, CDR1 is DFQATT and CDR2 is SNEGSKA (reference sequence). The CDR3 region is CSASYQRGHNEQFF. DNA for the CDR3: TGCAGTGCTAGTTACCAGCGGGGTCACAATGAGCAGTTCTTC.

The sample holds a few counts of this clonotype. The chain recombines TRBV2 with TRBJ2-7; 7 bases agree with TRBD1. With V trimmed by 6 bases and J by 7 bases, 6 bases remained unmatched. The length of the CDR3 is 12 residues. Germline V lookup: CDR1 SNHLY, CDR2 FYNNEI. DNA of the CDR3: TGTGCCAGCAGCCCAGGGGGTCGGGAGCAGTACTTC. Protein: CASSPGGREQYF. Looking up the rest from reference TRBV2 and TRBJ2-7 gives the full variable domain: EPEVTQTPSHQVTQMGQEVILRCVPISNHLYFYWYRQILGQKVEFLVSFYNNEISEKSEIFDDQFSVERPDGSNFTLKIRSTKLEDSAMYFCASSPGGREQYFGPGTRLTVT.

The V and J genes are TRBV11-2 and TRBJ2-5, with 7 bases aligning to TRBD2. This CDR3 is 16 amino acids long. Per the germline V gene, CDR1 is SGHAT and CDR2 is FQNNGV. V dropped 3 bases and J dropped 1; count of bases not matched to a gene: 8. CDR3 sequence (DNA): TGTGCCAGCAGCTTCTCGACTAGCCCCCCCCAAGAGACCCAGTACTTC. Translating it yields CASSFSTSPPQETQYF.

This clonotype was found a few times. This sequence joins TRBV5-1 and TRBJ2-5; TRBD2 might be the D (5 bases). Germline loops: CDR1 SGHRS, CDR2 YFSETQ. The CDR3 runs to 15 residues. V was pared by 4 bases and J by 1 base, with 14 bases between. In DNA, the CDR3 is TGCGCCAGCAGCCGGACTGGAGCGCCCCAAGAGACCCAGTACTTC. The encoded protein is CASSRTGAPQETQYF.

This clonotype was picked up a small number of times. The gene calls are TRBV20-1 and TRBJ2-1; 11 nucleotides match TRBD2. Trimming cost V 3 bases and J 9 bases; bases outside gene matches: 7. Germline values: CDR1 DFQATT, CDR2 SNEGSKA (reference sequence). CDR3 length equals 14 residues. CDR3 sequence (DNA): TGCAGTGCTAGGGAGGGACTAGCGGTCGGTGAGCAGTTCTTC. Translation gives CSAREGLAVGEQFF.

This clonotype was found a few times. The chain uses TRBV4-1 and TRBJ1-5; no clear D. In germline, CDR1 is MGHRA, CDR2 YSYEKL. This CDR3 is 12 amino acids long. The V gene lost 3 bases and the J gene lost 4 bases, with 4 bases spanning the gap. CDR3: CASSHRNQPQHF. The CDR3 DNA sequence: TGCGCCAGCAGCCATCGGAATCAGCCCCAGCATTTT.

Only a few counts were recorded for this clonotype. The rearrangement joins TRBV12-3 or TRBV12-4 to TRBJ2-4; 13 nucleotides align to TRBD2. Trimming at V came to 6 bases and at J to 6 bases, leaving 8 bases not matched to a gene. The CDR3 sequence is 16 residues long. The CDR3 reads CASSPGLAGVGNIQYF. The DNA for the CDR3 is TGTGCCAGCAGCCCCGGACTAGCGGGGGTCGGAAACATTCAGTACTTC.

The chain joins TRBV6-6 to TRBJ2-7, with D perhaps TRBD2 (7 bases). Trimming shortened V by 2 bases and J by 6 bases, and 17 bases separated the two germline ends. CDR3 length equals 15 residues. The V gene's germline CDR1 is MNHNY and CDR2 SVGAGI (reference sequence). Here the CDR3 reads CASSYRGGPPFEQYF. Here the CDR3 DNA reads TGTGCCAGCAGTTACAGGGGGGGACCACCCTTCGAGCAGTACTTC.

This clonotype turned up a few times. CDR3 sequence: CASSYIRSSYEQYF. CDR3 nucleotides: TGTGCCAGCAGCTACATCCGTTCCTCCTACGAGCAGTACTTC. The V and J genes are TRBV5-5 and TRBJ2-5; D not certain. The J call may be incorrect, as the DNA end agrees better with TRBJ2-7. Germline values: CDR1 SGHKS, CDR2 YYEKEE (reference sequence). The CDR3 is 14 residues long.

Written as DNA, the CDR3 is TGTGCCAGCAGCTATCCCGACAAGGGAGAGAACACTGAAGCTTTCTTT. Encoded protein: CASSYPDKGENTEAFF. V usage is TRBV11-2 and J usage is TRBJ1-1; D is ambiguous. The germline gives CDR1 SGHAT, CDR2 FQNNGV. This CDR3 has 16 amino acids. The V gene lost 4 bases and the J gene lost 1 base, with 16 bases spanning the gap.

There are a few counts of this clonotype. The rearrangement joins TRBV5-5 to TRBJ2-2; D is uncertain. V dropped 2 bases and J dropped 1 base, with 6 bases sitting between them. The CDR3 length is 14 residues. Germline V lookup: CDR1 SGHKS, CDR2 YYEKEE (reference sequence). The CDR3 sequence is CASSFWENTGELFF. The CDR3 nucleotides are TGTGCCAGCAGCTTTTGGGAGAACACCGGGGAGCTGTTTTTT. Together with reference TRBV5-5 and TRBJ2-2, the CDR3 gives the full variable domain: DAGVTQSPTHLIKTRGQQVTLRCSPISGHKSVSWYQQVLGQGPQFIFQYYEKEERGRGNFPDRFSARQFPNYSSELNVNALLLGDSALYLCASSFWENTGELFFGEGSRLTVL.

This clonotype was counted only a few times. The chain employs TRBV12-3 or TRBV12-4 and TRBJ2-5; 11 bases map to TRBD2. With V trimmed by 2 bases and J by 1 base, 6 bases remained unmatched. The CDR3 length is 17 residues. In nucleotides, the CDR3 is TGTGCCAGCAGTTTATCACCGGGACTAGCGGTCCAAGAGACCCAGTACTTC. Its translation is CASSLSPGLAVQETQYF.

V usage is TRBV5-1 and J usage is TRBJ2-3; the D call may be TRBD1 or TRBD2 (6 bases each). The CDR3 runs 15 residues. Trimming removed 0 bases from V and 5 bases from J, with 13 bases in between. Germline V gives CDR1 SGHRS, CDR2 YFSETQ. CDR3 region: CASSLAGARGDTQYF. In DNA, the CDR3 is TGCGCCAGCAGCTTGGCGGGGGCGCGGGGAGATACGCAGTATTTT.

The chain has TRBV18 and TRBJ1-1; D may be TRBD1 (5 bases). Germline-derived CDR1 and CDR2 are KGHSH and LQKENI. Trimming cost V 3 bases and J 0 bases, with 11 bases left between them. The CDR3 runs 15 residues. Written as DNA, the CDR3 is TGTGCCAGCTCACCGCCGTCGGGGCTGAACACTGAAGCTTTCTTT. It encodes CASSPPSGLNTEAFF.

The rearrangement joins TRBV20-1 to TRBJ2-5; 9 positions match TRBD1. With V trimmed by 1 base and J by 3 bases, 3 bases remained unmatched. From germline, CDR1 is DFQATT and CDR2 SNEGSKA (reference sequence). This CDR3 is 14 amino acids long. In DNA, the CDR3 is TGCAGTGCTAGAGTTGGGACAGGGAAAGAGACCCAGTACTTC. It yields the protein CSARVGTGKETQYF.

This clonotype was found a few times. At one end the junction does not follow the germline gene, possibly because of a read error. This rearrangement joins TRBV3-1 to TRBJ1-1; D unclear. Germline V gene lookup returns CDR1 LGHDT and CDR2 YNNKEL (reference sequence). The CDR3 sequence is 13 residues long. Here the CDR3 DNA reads TGTGCCGGCAGCCCGACGGAGAACACTGAAGCTTTCTTT. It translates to CAGSPTENTEAFF. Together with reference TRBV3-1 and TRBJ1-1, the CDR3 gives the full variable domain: DTAVSQTPKYLVTQMGNDKSIKCEQNLGHDTMYWYKQDSKKFLKIMFSYNNKELIINETVPNRFSPKSPDKAHLNLHINSLELGDSAVYFCAGSPTENTEAFFGQGTRLTVV.

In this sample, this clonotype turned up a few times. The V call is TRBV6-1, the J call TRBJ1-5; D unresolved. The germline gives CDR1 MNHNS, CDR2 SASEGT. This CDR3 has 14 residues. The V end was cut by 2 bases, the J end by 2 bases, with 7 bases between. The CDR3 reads CASSERRGNQPQHF. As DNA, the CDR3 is TGTGCCAGCAGTGAACGACGGGGCAATCAGCCCCAGCATTTT.

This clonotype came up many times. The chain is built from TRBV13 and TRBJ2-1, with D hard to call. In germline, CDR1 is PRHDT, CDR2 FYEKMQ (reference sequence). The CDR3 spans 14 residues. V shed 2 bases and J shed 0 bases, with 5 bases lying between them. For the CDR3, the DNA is TGTGCCAGCAGCTTACAGCACTCCTACAATGAGCAGTTCTTC. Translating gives CASSLQHSYNEQFF.

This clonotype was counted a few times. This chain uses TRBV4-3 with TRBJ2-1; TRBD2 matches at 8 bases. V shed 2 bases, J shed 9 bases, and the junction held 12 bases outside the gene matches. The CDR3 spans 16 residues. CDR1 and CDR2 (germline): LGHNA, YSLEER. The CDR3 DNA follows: TGCGCCAGCAGCCAAATCAAACCGGGACTAGGAGTTGAGCAGTTCTTC. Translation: CASSQIKPGLGVEQFF.

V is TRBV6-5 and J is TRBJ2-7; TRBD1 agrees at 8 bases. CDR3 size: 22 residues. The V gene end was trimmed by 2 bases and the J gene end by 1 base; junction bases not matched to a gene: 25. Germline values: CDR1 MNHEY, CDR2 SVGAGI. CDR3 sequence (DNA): TGTGCCAGCAGTTACGTCTGGACAGGGCCTATGGAGCACCAGGGATTTTCCTACGAGCAGTACTTC. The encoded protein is CASSYVWTGPMEHQGFSYEQYF.